The next 10 T cell receptor beta chains were all read from a single sample in a study of T cell changes during pregnancy in multiple sclerosis. Generated by immunoSEQ multiplex PCR, the TCRdb table keeps only in-frame clones and is missing some. The repertoire consists of over 80,000 clones, with just under 95% occurring once and the leading ten covering approximately 1.3%. The sequences come from peripheral blood, collected in the third trimester of pregnancy. These receptor sequences come from a female donor in good health, enrolled as a control in a pregnancy study.

The chain links TRBV6-5 to TRBJ2-2, with 10 nucleotides matching TRBD1. The CDR3 contains 15 residues. V gave up 5 bases and J gave up 4 bases; unmatched junction bases: 4. Per the germline V gene, CDR1 is MNHEY and CDR2 is SVGAGI. The CDR3 spells CASSATGGTTGELFF. CDR3 coding DNA: TGTGCCAGCAGTGCGACAGGGGGCACCACCGGGGAGCTGTTTTTT.

V is TRBV7-9 and J is TRBJ2-5; 8 bases fit TRBD1. The CDR3 sequence is 17 residues long. Germline assignment: CDR1 SEHNR and CDR2 FQNEAQ (reference sequence). V gave up 5 bases and J gave up 3 bases; unmatched junction bases: 14. CDR3 in DNA: TGTGCCAGCAGCCCAAAAGTGTTGGACAGGGAGGAAGAGACCCAGTACTTC. It codes for CASSPKVLDREEETQYF.

The gene calls are TRBV29-1 and TRBJ2-3, with TRBD1 matching 8 bases. The V segment lost 2 bases and the J segment 5 bases; nucleotides outside the gene matches: 3. The CDR3 runs 13 residues. Per germline, CDR1 SQVTM and CDR2 ANQGSEA. The CDR3 is CSVEQGAGDTQYF. CDR3 DNA sequence: TGCAGCGTTGAACAGGGGGCGGGAGATACGCAGTATTTT.

The V gene is TRBV6-1, the J gene TRBJ2-7, with D tentatively TRBD2 (5 bases). The V end was cut by 1 base, the J end by 0 bases, with 13 bases between. Looked up from germline, CDR1 is MNHNS and CDR2 is SASEGT. The CDR3 totals 16 residues. CDR3 region: CASSEVYEGSSYEQYF. The CDR3 DNA reads as TGTGCCAGCAGTGAAGTATACGAGGGCAGCTCCTACGAGCAGTACTTC.

The rearrangement uses TRBV2 and TRBJ2-7, with 7 bases that match TRBD2. The CDR3 is 11 amino acids. V lost 8 bases and J lost 6; bases outside the gene matches: 4. Germline CDR1 reads SNHLY; CDR2 reads FYNNEI. In nucleotides, the CDR3 is TGTGCCAGCGGGGGGGAGGGCGAGCAGTACTTC. Its protein product is CASGGEGEQYF.

This clone was found once. One end of the junction does not line up with germline, which may come from a read error. This rearrangement joins TRBV28 to TRBJ1-5; D is possibly TRBD1 (6 bases). Per germline, CDR1 MDHEN and CDR2 SYDVKM. This CDR3 has 15 amino acids. CDR3 in amino acids: CASSLGGGSSQPQHF. The CDR3 DNA follows: TGTGCCAGCAGTTTGGGGGGGGGCAGCAGTCAGCCCCAGCATTTT.

This clone was seen only a few times. This chain connects TRBV19 to TRBJ2-7; maybe TRBD2 (5 bases). Trimming stripped 3 bases from V and 4 bases from J, with 13 bases between. Germline V lookup: CDR1 LNHDA, CDR2 SQIVND (reference sequence). The CDR3 runs to 14 residues. In DNA, the CDR3 is TGTGCCAGTAGTATCCGGCTAGCTGCGTACGAGCAGTACTTC. Encoded protein: CASSIRLAAYEQYF.

This chain links TRBV27 with TRBJ2-3; the D gene is possibly TRBD2 (6 bases). The CDR3 has 15 residues. Trimming shortened V by 6 bases and J by 7 bases, and 20 bases separated the two germline ends. Germline V lookup: CDR1 MNHEY, CDR2 SMNVEV (reference sequence). CDR3 protein: CASRTLDYLGNTQYF. For the CDR3, the DNA is TGTGCCAGCAGAACGCTGGACTACCTAGGCAATACGCAGTATTTT.

V is TRBV5-1 and J is TRBJ2-6; perhaps TRBD1 as D (5 bases). The CDR3 loop spans 16 amino acids. The V gene lost 5 bases and the J gene lost 0 bases, with 12 bases spanning the gap. CDR1 is SGHRS, CDR2 YFSETQ, per germline. The CDR3 nucleotides read TGCGCCAGCAGAGACAGACCGATCTCTGGGGCCAACGTCCTGACTTTC. Translated: CASRDRPISGANVLTF. The full variable domain, its missing parts supplied by reference TRBV5-1 and TRBJ2-6, is KAGVTQTPRYLIKTRGQQVTLSCSPISGHRSVSWYQQTPGQGLQFLFEYFSETQRNKGNFPGRFSGRQFSNSRSEMNVSTLELGDSALYLCASRDRPISGANVLTFGAGSRLTVL.

Here the CDR3 DNA reads TGTGCCAGCAGTGAAGACAGGGGGCCAGATACGCAGTATTTT. Its translation: CASSEDRGPDTQYF. The chain has TRBV6-1 and TRBJ2-3, with TRBD1 matching 9 bases. Germline assignment: CDR1 MNHNS and CDR2 SASEGT. There are 14 residues in the CDR3. Trimming took 1 base from V and 4 from J; bases not matched to a gene: 0.